This paragraph covers one T cell receptor (beta chain) sequence. Its matching antigen is unknown. These data belong to a study of T cell responses to AZD1222 COVID-19 vaccine. Turning to the study itself: Second doses were pooled across both intervals (about 4 or about 12 weeks).

Findings of the study overall: Without day 14 samples, only post-peak T cell repertoires were studied. The span of vaccine-associated CD4 TCRs extended across spike, with dominance at 160-218 and 743-854. Reports say nearly half of spike-specific TCRs go after unmutated variant regions.

Sequencing was performed with immunoSEQ multiplex PCR; in TCRdb, only in-frame clones are kept and a portion is missing. The sample carries about 100,000 clones, roughly nine tenths recorded once. V lost 4 bases and J lost 6, with 8 bases in between. Looked up from germline, CDR1 is SEHNR and CDR2 is FQNEAQ (reference sequence). There are 12 residues in the CDR3. This chain connects TRBV7-9 to TRBJ2-3; D remains unclear. Here the sequenced sample was peripheral blood, taken on day 0 of AZD1222 vaccination. The clonotype originates from an adult in good health. The CDR3 here is CASSSLGDTQYF. CDR3 nucleotides: TGTGCCAGCAGCTCCCTCGGGGATACGCAGTATTTT.